The entry that follows covers one TCR beta chain sequence. The antigen is unknown. The sample is drawn from a study of blood T cells in healthy people across ages. As for the study in general: Capture by template switching was about one barcoded beta molecule per two T cells. Study results and caveats: While age rose, TCR beta diversity per million T cells dropped in a roughly linear way. Researchers deemed the diversity estimates from one million T cells underestimates.

Healthy Caucasian individuals from Russia aged about 6 to 100 served as donors. V lost 11 bases and J 8 bases, leaving 18 bases between the germline ends. This CDR3 spans 12 amino acids. Per germline, CDR1 LNHDA and CDR2 SQIVND (reference sequence). Through a sample-barcoded 5' primer and a J-beta primer mix, a second PCR was run for about 6 to 11 cycles. Via MiXCR, TCRdb re-called the 5' RACE reads, giving one row per CDR3 protein. The sample carries 1,500,000 or so distinct CDR3 sequences, approximately 60% recorded once. Sequencing was carried out using blood. The V and J genes are TRBV19 and TRBJ1-2, with D tentatively TRBD1 (6 bases). The source of this sequence is a man younger than 30 in good health. CDR3 amino acids: CAPPWGLRGYTF. CDR3 DNA sequence: TGTGCCCCCCCGTGGGGGCTGAGGGGCTACACCTTC.